This section outlines one T cell receptor (beta chain) sequence together with its context. Per the original methods: Productive clonotypes were detectable down to 2.59 x 10-5 frequency. Measured with immunoSEQ multiplex PCR; TCRdb has only the in-frame clones, and not every one. D and trimming were read from the DNA, whereas the V and J calls and clone size are those reported in that table. The sample yields around 50,000 clones, 80% to 85% seen once. This record comes from a study of STAT5B mutations in CD4+ large granular lymphocyte leukemia. Deletions cut 6 bases from V and 9 bases from J, with 14 bases between. The CDR3 covers 12 residues. Germline V gives CDR1 LNHDA, CDR2 SQIVND (reference sequence).

The clonotype originates from a human donor in good health. The chain combines TRBV19 with TRBJ2-5; tentatively, D is TRBD1 or TRBD2 (5 bases each). The sequenced material came from CD4+ T cells from blood buffy coats. The CDR3: CASSETVEAQYF. The CDR3 region has the DNA TGTGCCAGTAGCGAGACAGTGGAGGCCCAGTACTTC.